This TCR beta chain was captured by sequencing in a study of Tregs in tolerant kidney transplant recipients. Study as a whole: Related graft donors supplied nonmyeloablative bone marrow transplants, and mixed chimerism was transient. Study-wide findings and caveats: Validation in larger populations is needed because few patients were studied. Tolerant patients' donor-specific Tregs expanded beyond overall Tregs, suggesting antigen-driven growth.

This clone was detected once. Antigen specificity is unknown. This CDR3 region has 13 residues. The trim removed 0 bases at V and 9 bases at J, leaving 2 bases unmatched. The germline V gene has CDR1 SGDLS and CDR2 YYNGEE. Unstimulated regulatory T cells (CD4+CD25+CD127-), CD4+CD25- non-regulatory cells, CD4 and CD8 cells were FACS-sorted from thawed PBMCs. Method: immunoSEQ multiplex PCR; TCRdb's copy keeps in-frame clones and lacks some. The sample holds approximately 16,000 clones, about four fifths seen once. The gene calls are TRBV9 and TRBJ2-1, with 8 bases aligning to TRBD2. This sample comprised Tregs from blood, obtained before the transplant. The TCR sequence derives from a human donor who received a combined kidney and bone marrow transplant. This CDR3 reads CASSVATSGEQFF. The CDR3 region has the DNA TGTGCCAGCAGCGTAGCCACTAGCGGTGAGCAGTTCTTC.